This entry is about one TCR beta chain. This clonotype was recorded many times. The antigen this receptor binds is unknown. The input lacks base qualities; no much larger clone sits a single base away. V was cut back by 6 bases and J by 4 bases, leaving a gap of 12 bases between them. From the cysteine up to the phenylalanine, the CDR3 has a length of 13 residues. The only DNA kept is the CDR3, 39 bases in frame from the first base. The data were taken from a study of T cells in Graves' hyperthyroidism and ophthalmopathy (dated by TCRdb to about 2019). With respect to the entire study: Peripheral blood samples were taken at initial diagnosis, before any treatment was given. To identify TCR V-J signatures that set the groups apart, the researchers used a discovery cohort of roughly 100 patients, made up of some 41 with Graves' ophthalmopathy and about 55 with stable Graves' hyperthyroidism. Prospective prediction of ophthalmopathy was tested in an independent validation cohort consisting of 18 hyperthyroidism patients and approximately 16 patients who later progressed to ophthalmopathy. The approximately 97 discovery patients were randomly divided into training and test sets at a 7:3 ratio. In over five Graves' hyperthyroidism patients, the study also compared T-cell repertoires from thyroid tissue with T-cell repertoires from blood. After blood sampling, hyperthyroidism patients were treated with methimazole at a starting dose of 30 mg daily, and ophthalmopathy patients were treated with high-dose intravenous methylprednisolone. The paper reports TCR Vbeta CDR3 sequencing of some 140 peripheral blood samples: around 45 ophthalmopathy, 75 to 80 hyperthyroidism and around 17 progressor patients. General conclusions and limits of the study: Ophthalmopathy was separated from stable hyperthyroidism by a 13 V-J signature model, with 85% to 90% sensitivity and approximately 81% specificity obtained in cross-validation and 80%/75% obtained in testing. In validation, the model predicted progression to ophthalmopathy a median of around six months before onset, with roughly 71% sensitivity and 72.22% specificity. Sample size was not statistically predetermined, and investigators were not blinded to group allocation. Most expanded thyroid clonotypes (frequency above 0.001) were also found in blood, which suggests that blood repertoires may mirror thyroid immune responses.

Amplification of TCR beta CDR3 regions was carried out from RNA transcripts. For the first round of RT-PCR on the TCR CDR3, the HTBI primer set was used together with the Qiagen OneStep RT-PCR kit. Libraries were constructed in a second round of multiplex PCR, after which size selection and purification were performed. Libraries were sequenced paired-end with 100 bp reads on an Illumina HiSeq2000. The study's own analysis went as follows. SOAPnuke was used to process the raw data, throwing out any read that contained adapters or uncalled bases, had a mean Phred below 15, or lacked an exact constant-primer or identifier match. COPE v1.2.5 was used to merge high-quality paired reads, and clonotypes were defined as unique nucleotide sequences. Clonotypes were aligned to IMGT TRBV, TRBD and TRBJ reference segments using MiTCR v1.1. The analysis included only V-J combinations with a frequency above 0.0001, which together covered over 98% of the repertoires. A TCS score was defined as the ratio of F50 (clonal expansion) to E x V (chaos), with BLOSUM62-based TCRdist applied between CDR3 peptides within each V-J. Welch's t-statistics and random forest reduced fewer than 550 V-J features to fewer than 15, which were used in a naive Bayes classifier (R e1071). The public reads were reprocessed in TCRdb via fastp at Q25 and MiXCR, keeping in-frame beta chains. Each entry is one CDR3 protein sequence, shown with its most common DNA and genes. The V and J calls come from TCRdb's annotation, not from the publication. For this sample the table gives 250,000 to 300,000 distinct CDR3 sequences, of which roughly 15% were detected only once. Of the sample, roughly 7.9% is held by the ten largest clones.

Stable Graves' hyperthyroidism was defined as no progression to ophthalmopathy during 18 months of follow-up. Hyperthyroidism patients were aged 18 to 65 years and newly diagnosed, with disease duration of less than 2 months. Exclusion was applied to patients with uncontrolled infections, other autoimmune diseases, pregnancy or lactation. Diagnoses relied on clinical symptoms, serum thyroxine and TRAb, thyroid ultrasound and orbital computed tomography. PBMCs were isolated from 10 ml of fresh peripheral blood by Ficoll-Paque density gradient centrifugation. Total RNA was extracted using Trizol reagent, and RNA quality was assessed on an Agilent 2100 Bioanalyzer.

The sample was blood. This clonotype was sampled from a woman in her thirties or forties with Graves' hyperthyroidism. The rearranged chain carries TRBV12-3 or TRBV12-4 and TRBJ1-2; TRBD1 might be the D gene, on 6 matching bases. The CDR3 amino acid sequence is: CASRTQGFYGYTF. The nucleotide sequence is given as TGTGCCAGCAGGACTCAGGGGTTCTATGGCTACACCTTC.